Each of the 14 T cell receptor beta chains below was sequenced from the same sample in a study of molecular identifiers for immune sequencing clone quantification. TCRdb recomputed calls from the PCR reads with MiXCR, one row per CDR3 protein. The data show over 550,000 distinct CDR3 sequences, less than 30% seen once. Sequenced material: naive CD8+ T cells from blood, with Jurkat cell RNA spiked in. Subset of the sample: FACS-sorted CD8+CD4-CCR7+CD45RA+ naive T cells. The receptor source for this set is a human donor in good health. Some libraries in this study had Jurkat cell RNA spiked in.

As concerns this clonotype: With a much larger clone just one base away, this may be a read error. The chain is built from TRBV29-1 and TRBJ2-1; a weak D match, TRBD1 (6 bases). Germline V gene sequence: CDR1 SQVTM, CDR2 ANQGSEA. This CDR3 is 11 amino acids long. With 4 bases removed from V and 12 bases from J, the gap between germline ends came to 13 bases. CDR3: CSVVGRGPQFF. The CDR3 nucleotides read TGCAGCGTTGTCGGCAGGGGCCCGCAGTTCTTC.

The V call is TRBV20-1, the J call TRBJ2-1; D unresolved. CDR1 and CDR2 (germline): DFQATT, SNEGSKA (reference sequence). V lost 5 bases and J 12 bases, leaving 8 bases between the germline ends. The CDR3 covers 9 residues. CDR3 nucleotides: TGCAGTGCTGGCGATGCGCAGTTCTTC. It codes for CSAGDAQFF.

This clonotype was seen only a few times. CDR3 bases: TGTGCCAGTAGTATAGGAGGGGGCGCGATTGTCGAGCAGTACTTC. Translation gives CASSIGGGAIVEQYF. The V gene is TRBV19, the J gene TRBJ2-7, with 7 bases identical to TRBD1. This CDR3 spans 15 amino acids. With V trimmed by 1 base and J by 6 bases, 9 bases remained unmatched. CDR1 LNHDA and CDR2 SQIVND come from the germline V gene (reference sequence).

The genes are TRBV7-9 and TRBJ2-3, with D tentatively TRBD1 (6 bases). The CDR3 covers 15 residues. The germline V gene has CDR1 SEHNR and CDR2 FQNEAQ (reference sequence). The V gene lost 1 base and the J gene lost 4 bases, with 12 bases spanning the gap. The CDR3 reads CASSLVTGSSDTQYF. The CDR3, as DNA: TGTGCCAGCAGCTTAGTAACAGGGAGTTCAGATACGCAGTATTTT.

In its sample, this clonotype was seen many times. At one end, the junction sequence differs from germline, possibly due to a read error. The chain combines TRBV5-6 with TRBJ1-6; D unclear. Per germline, CDR1 SGHDT and CDR2 YYEEEE. This CDR3 contains 16 residues. The CDR3 DNA reads as TGTGCCAGCAGCTGGTCGCGGGGAGCCTACAATTCACCCCTCCACTTT. It is translated as CASSWSRGAYNSPLHF.

This clonotype was seen a few times. DNA of the CDR3: TGTGCCAGCAGTGAAAGAGGGGTTAGGGCCTACCAAGAGACCCAGTACTTC. Encoded protein: CASSERGVRAYQETQYF. The chain carries TRBV2 and TRBJ2-5; either TRBD1 or TRBD2 may supply D (5 bases each). Germline V gives CDR1 SNHLY, CDR2 FYNNEI. Deletions cut 2 bases from V and 0 bases from J, with 16 bases between. The CDR3 covers 17 residues.

This clonotype was seen a handful of times. The chain employs TRBV12-3 or TRBV12-4 and TRBJ2-1, with unresolved D. Trimming took 6 bases from V and 9 from J, leaving 27 bases between them. This CDR3 has 17 amino acids. The CDR3 reads CASSPKPVERAKGEQFF. CDR3 in DNA: TGTGCCAGCAGCCCCAAGCCGGTTGAGAGAGCTAAAGGTGAGCAGTTCTTC.

The chain uses TRBV6-2 or TRBV6-3 and TRBJ2-1; 9 bases are shared with TRBD2. Germline values: CDR1 MNHEY, CDR2 SVGEGT. The CDR3 extends over 17 amino acids. V lost 0 bases to trimming and J lost 4 bases; unmatched junction nucleotides: 7. The CDR3 bases are TGTGCCAGCAGTTACTCTTACGCGGGAGGGTATTACAATGAGCAGTTCTTC. It specifies CASSYSYAGGYYNEQFF.

This clonotype was detected a few times. The DNA for the CDR3 is TGTGCCAGCAGCTTAGATGAATCAGGTTCCTACGAGCAGTACTTC. Protein: CASSLDESGSYEQYF. V usage is TRBV7-2 and J usage is TRBJ2-7; no reliable D call. The CDR3 loop spans 15 amino acids. Germline V gene data show CDR1 as SGHTA and CDR2 as FQGNSA. Trimming shortened V by 1 base and J by 1 base, and 11 bases separated the two germline ends.

This chain joins TRBV27 and TRBJ2-4; D call uncertain. The V gene's germline CDR1 is MNHEY and CDR2 SMNVEV (reference sequence). With 7 bases removed from V and 0 bases from J, the gap between germline ends came to 13 bases. The CDR3 runs 15 residues. The CDR3 loop is CASTSSNLAKNIQYF. The CDR3 coding sequence is TGTGCCAGCACATCGTCTAACCTAGCCAAAAACATTCAGTACTTC.

The genes are TRBV6-5 and TRBJ1-1; the D is unclear. V lost 2 bases, J lost 0 bases, and 7 bases lay in between. The CDR3 length is 14 residues. CDR1 and CDR2 (germline): MNHEY, SVGAGI. The CDR3, as DNA: TGTGCCAGCAGTTACACAGATATGAACACTGAAGCTTTCTTT. It specifies CASSYTDMNTEAFF.

This clonotype was recorded many times. The chain joins TRBV19 to TRBJ2-7; tentative D call: TRBD1 (6 bases). Trimming left V 5 bases short and J 5 bases short, with 10 bases between. Germline V gene sequence: CDR1 LNHDA, CDR2 SQIVND (reference sequence). The CDR3 totals 12 residues. CDR3 residues: CASSQGWNEQYF. The DNA of the CDR3 is TGTGCCAGTAGTCAGGGGTGGAACGAGCAGTACTTC.

This chain joins TRBV6-2 or TRBV6-3 and TRBJ1-1, with D tentatively TRBD1 (6 bases). Trimming removed 6 bases at V and 4 bases at J, with 12 bases between. This CDR3 spans 13 amino acids. From germline, CDR1 is MNHEY and CDR2 SVGEGT. CDR3 sequence (DNA): TGTGCCAGCAGGCAGGACAGAATCACTGAAGCTTTCTTT. This translates into CASRQDRITEAFF.

This clonotype was recorded many times. The chain links TRBV6-2 or TRBV6-3 to TRBJ2-7; TRBD2 matches 8 bases. The CDR3 runs 15 residues. Germline trimming cut 8 bases from V and 2 bases from J; bases unmatched to any gene: 11. The germline CDR1 and CDR2 sequences are MNHEY and SVGEGT. The CDR3 DNA reads as TGTGCCAGCGGCCCCTATAGCGGGATTACCTACGAGCAGTACTTC. It is translated as CASGPYSGITYEQYF.